Given below is one TCR beta chain in context. This clone was seen only a few times. This receptor's antigen is unknown. No clone much larger than this one lies a single base away; base qualities are absent. From each donor, a single peripheral blood sample of 90 to 150 mL on average was drawn into heparinised tubes. Naive, central memory, regulatory and stem cell-like memory CD4+ T cells were sorted on a BD FACSAria II using a panel including CD45RO, CCR7, CD25, CD127, CD95 and CD27. Every sorted population had a purity above 95%. PBMCs were separated immediately by Lymphoprep density gradient centrifugation and were stained directly, without being cultured. So that batch effects would be minimized, each experiment stained and sorted samples in pairs, pairing one healthy donor with one patient. The High Capacity cDNA Reverse Transcription Kit was used to reverse transcribe all of the isolated RNA, meaning that expressed TCRB transcripts were what got sequenced. Deep immunoSEQ sequencing was applied to naive, central memory and regulatory T cell samples, giving an average of roughly 3.5 million total reads per sample. After sorted cells were lysed in RLT buffer, RNA was extracted with DNase-treated RNeasy Micro or Mini kits, with the choice depending on cell number. Each cell subset was processed on its own to prevent cross-contamination, while patient and healthy donor samples were processed together. The immunoSEQ multiplex PCR was used to amplify TCRB sequences from cDNA, generating 87-bp fragments that spanned the CDR3 region. Sequencing of the amplicons was performed on the Illumina HiSeq platform. The original pipeline was this. PCR bias was computationally corrected using synthetic template baselines, reads within Hamming distance 2 were collapsed, and singletons that could not be merged were discarded. Reads were aligned against IMGT to assign V, D and J genes, CDR3 length and insertions or deletions at six rearrangement sites. Within each subset, clonotype counts were normalized to sorted cell number, and only after that were true diversity and Gini coefficients computed with the tcR R package. Repertoire sharing was quantified using the overlap coefficient calculated on TCRB nucleotide sequences. Out-of-frame TCRB sequences from naive cells were analyzed as a proxy for the pre-selection repertoire. In its TCRdb copy, this immuneACCESS table keeps in-frame sequences only and misses some clones. Where compared with another copy, unresolved V genes explain less than half of these, and the others have no known cause. V and J calls and clone size are as listed in that table; D and trimming were resolved from the DNA. This sample has 640,000 or so clones in its table, and around 15% of those were observed once. Approximately 0.043% of the sample is taken by the ten largest.

The sample is drawn from a study of beta chain features in type 1 diabetes (dated by TCRdb to 2017 to 2018). In the study overall: No differences in mean age, gender distribution, total cell number or subset yield were found between patients and healthy donors. A total of 90 million to 130 million sorted cells were examined across all samples, and a strong correlation was observed between cell number per subset and RNA yield. In the study, recently diagnosed type 1 diabetes patients and matched healthy donors were compared on the TCRB repertoires of their sorted circulating CD4+ T cell subsets. Regulatory and stem cell-like memory subsets were isolated from only 8 patients and about 8 healthy donors, whereas naive and central memory subsets came from all 28 donors.

Study-level results and caveats: Sequencing cDNA rather than genomic DNA could over-represent highly expressing activated cells, although activation and CD3 levels did not differ between groups. Type 1 diabetes patients showed a moderate but significant shortening of TCRB CDR3 length in all four CD4+ subsets. HLA sub-analyses involved small numbers of individuals, so any influence of HLA type on TCRB rearrangement remained unresolved. Fewer insertions and more nucleotide deletions at VDJ recombination sites were observed in patients with type 1 diabetes, implying thymic rearrangement abnormalities. The naive, central memory and regulatory TCRB repertoires appeared to resemble one another more closely among patients than among healthy donors. PCR might favor shorter templates, but patient and control samples were amplified and corrected together, so any skew would affect both groups equally.

The sequencing input was naive CD4+ T cells from blood. What the cell subset or site label conveys for this sample: true naive CD4+ T cells. This receptor was obtained from a man aged 18 to 35 with type 1 diabetes.

The bases are TGTGCCAGCAGCCGCTTACAGGCGACCTCTAACTATGGCTACACCTTC. Its coded protein is CASSRLQATSNYGYTF. The chain couples TRBV6-6 to TRBJ1-2; the D gene is perhaps TRBD1, on 5 matching bases. The V and J ends are trimmed by 6 bases and 0 bases, leaving 17 bases between them. From the germline V gene (reference sequence), CDR1 is MNHNY and CDR2 is SVGAGI. The CDR3 sequence holds 16 residues, the cysteine and phenylalanine included. Only CDR3 DNA is held: 48 bases, read in frame from base 1.